This TCR beta chain was sequenced during a study of spatial heterogeneity in lung cancer. The study's findings and limits: Blood carried ubiquitous expanded tumor TCRs more at resection than follow-up.

CDR3 length: 14 residues. The trim removed 5 bases at V and 3 bases at J, leaving 5 bases unmatched. Germline CDR1 is SGHTA and CDR2 is FQGTGA. Carried by each TCR cDNA molecule was a unique molecular identifier. In TCRdb, the 5' RACE reads were re-called with MiXCR into one record per CDR3 protein. The data show some 100,000 distinct CDR3 sequences, with roughly 12% seen just once and over 40% held by the top ten. This clonotype has more than one count but fewer than ten. Its antigen remains unidentified. Time point reported: sample taken at primary tumor resection. Approximately 70 TRACERx patients with early, untreated non-small cell lung cancer donated samples. Whole RNA from tumor, nontumor lung or frozen PBMC was sequenced unsorted.

The J gene is TRBJ2-3, the V gene TRBV7-3; the match to TRBD2 covers 7 bases. This sequence was found in a male donor with early-stage non-small cell lung cancer. Sequencing was performed on PBMCs, taken at surgery. In DNA form, the CDR3 reads TGTGCCAGCAGCCTAGGGACTAAGACAGATACGCAGTATTTT. This codes for CASSLGTKTDTQYF.